Below are 17 T cell receptor beta chains sequenced from a single sample in a study of shared clonotypes between healthy human individuals. Sequencing used immunoSEQ multiplex PCR; TCRdb keeps in-frame clones, though not all of them. The data contain hundreds of thousands of clones, approximately 79% of them singletons. Sequencing used memory CD4+ T cells sorted from blood. The subset: CD45RA-negative fraction. These receptors were obtained from a man aged 25 to 40 in good health.

The V gene is TRBV27, the J gene TRBJ1-5; TRBD1 is a possible D gene (5 bases). V lost 6 bases, J lost 3 bases, and 15 bases lay in between. The CDR3 length is 15 residues. The V gene's germline CDR1 is MNHEY and CDR2 SMNVEV (reference sequence). CDR3 nucleotides: TGTGCCAGCAGAAAATCGGCAGGGAACAATCAGCCCCAGCATTTT. Translated: CASRKSAGNNQPQHF.

The CDR3 nucleotides are TGTGCCAGCTCACCACCGAACTCCCTACAGAGCTCCTACAATGAGCAGTTCTTC. This translates into CASSPPNSLQSSYNEQFF. The chain has TRBV18 and TRBJ2-1; unclear D gene. The ends were cut back, 0 bases at V and 0 bases at J, with 15 bases in the middle. Looked up from germline, CDR1 is KGHSH and CDR2 is LQKENI. This CDR3 has 18 amino acids. The variable domain in full, completed from reference TRBV18 and TRBJ2-1, reads NAGVMQNPRHLVRRRGQEARLRCSPMKGHSHVYWYRQLPEEGLKFMVYLQKENIIDESGMPKERFSAEFPKEGPSILRIQQVVRGDSAAYFCASSPPNSLQSSYNEQFFGPGTRLTVL.

V and J are TRBV19 and TRBJ1-5; maybe TRBD1 (6 bases). CDR3 length equals 14 residues. Germline CDR1 is LNHDA and CDR2 is SQIVND (reference sequence). The V gene lost 3 bases and the J gene lost 5 bases, with 11 bases spanning the gap. The CDR3 nucleotides are TGTGCCAGTAGTATTATGGGACACCATCAGCCCCAGCATTTT. Its translation is CASSIMGHHQPQHF.

This clone has more than one count but fewer than ten. The chain links TRBV4-2 to TRBJ2-1, with 13 positions matching TRBD2. Germline V gives CDR1 LGHNA, CDR2 YNFKEQ. This CDR3 region has 15 residues. V lost 4 bases and J lost 15; bases outside the gene matches: 12. Here the CDR3 reads CASSRGGTSGKRTFF. CDR3 DNA: TGTGCCAGCAGCCGAGGGGGGACTAGCGGGAAAAGGACGTTCTTC.

This clone was found many times. The chain carries TRBV15 and TRBJ2-5, with a tentative D call TRBD2 (6 bases). V was trimmed by 3 bases and J by 6 bases, leaving 14 bases between them. The V gene's germline CDR1 is LNHNV and CDR2 YYDKDF (reference sequence). The CDR3 runs to 14 residues. In DNA, the CDR3 is TGTGCCACCAGCAGCCGGGAGACTCTGAAGACCCAGTACTTC. Translating gives CATSSRETLKTQYF.

This clone has at least ten counts. CDR3 nucleotide sequence: TGCGCCAGCAGCCCCCAGGTCCTTGGGTCTGGGGCCAACGTCCTGACTTTC. This codes for CASSPQVLGSGANVLTF. This chain connects TRBV5-1 to TRBJ2-6, with D uncertain. The CDR3 runs to 17 residues. With 4 bases removed from V and 1 base from J, the gap between germline ends came to 15 bases. Germline CDR1 reads SGHRS; CDR2 reads YFSETQ.

The chain couples TRBV4-3 to TRBJ2-3, with D unclear. Germline V CDR1 and CDR2: LGHNA, YSLEER. V was trimmed by 1 base and J by 1 base, leaving 9 bases between them. The CDR3 sequence is 15 residues long. CDR3 sequence: CASSQALYGTDTQYF. The DNA of the CDR3 is TGCGCCAGCAGCCAAGCCCTGTACGGCACAGATACGCAGTATTTT.

The gene calls are TRBV15 and TRBJ2-7, with 7 bases fitting TRBD1. This CDR3 has 16 amino acids. V lost 5 bases and J lost 3; bases outside the gene matches: 13. CDR1 and CDR2 (germline): LNHNV, YYDKDF (reference sequence). CDR3 bases: TGTGCCACCAGCCCCCGAGGGACAGTAGTAGGCTACGAGCAGTACTTC. Translating it yields CATSPRGTVVGYEQYF.

In the case of this clone: With a much larger clone just one base away, this may be a read error. The rearrangement uses TRBV6-5 and TRBJ2-2; D possibly corresponds to TRBD2 (5 bases). The V gene's germline CDR1 is MNHEY and CDR2 SVGAGI. The V gene lost 6 bases and the J gene lost 0 bases, with 5 bases spanning the gap. The length of the CDR3 is 13 residues. CDR3 in amino acids: CASRDSNTGELFF. CDR3 nucleotides: TGTGCCAGCAGGGACTCGAACACCGGGGAGCTGTTTTTT.

The V call is TRBV7-9, the J call TRBJ2-5, with a tentative D call TRBD1 (6 bases). The germline CDR1 and CDR2 sequences are SEHNR and FQNEAQ (reference sequence). This CDR3 has 13 amino acids. Deletions cut 0 bases from V and 5 bases from J, with 7 bases between. The CDR3 nucleotides read TGTGCCAGCAGCTTAGCGCAGGGGGAGACCCAGTACTTC. It specifies CASSLAQGETQYF.

This sequence joins TRBV6-6 and TRBJ2-3; 9 nucleotides agree with TRBD1. CDR1 and CDR2 (germline): MNHNY, SVGAGI (reference sequence). This CDR3 is built from 15 residues. The V gene end was trimmed by 5 bases and the J gene end by 8 bases; junction bases not matched to a gene: 11. CDR3 nucleotides: TGTGCCAGCAGTCCTGGACAGGGGAGGCAGGGTACGCAGTATTTT. Translated, it gives CASSPGQGRQGTQYF.

The count of this clone is one. The chain couples TRBV9 to TRBJ2-5; D is unclear. The CDR3 consists of 13 residues. Looked up from germline, CDR1 is SGDLS and CDR2 is YYNGEE. V lost 1 base to trimming and J lost 2 bases, with 6 bases between them. The CDR3 bases are TGTGCCAGCAGCGTATCTCAACAAGAGACCCAGTACTTC. This gives the protein CASSVSQQETQYF.

In this sample, this clone turned up many times. The chain recombines TRBV28 with TRBJ2-7; no firm D call. The CDR3 extends over 11 amino acids. Germline values: CDR1 MDHEN, CDR2 SYDVKM. Trimming pared 2 bases from V and 7 bases from J, leaving 6 bases between. In DNA, the CDR3 is TGTGCCAGCAGTTTAAATCGTGAGCAGTACTTC. Its protein is CASSLNREQYF.

This clone was counted ten times or more. V gene TRBV15 combines with J gene TRBJ2-7, with a weak D call TRBD2 (7 bases). The CDR3 contains 15 residues. Germline V lookup: CDR1 LNHNV, CDR2 YYDKDF (reference sequence). Trimming took off 0 bases at V and 3 bases at J, with 12 bases between the two ends. The CDR3 here is CATSRDPGGVYEQYF. The DNA for the CDR3 is TGTGCCACCAGCAGAGATCCGGGGGGCGTCTACGAGCAGTACTTC.

There are a few counts of this clone. CDR3 DNA sequence: TGTGCCAGCAGCCATGCTCAGGGGAAGCAGTTCTTC. Encoded protein: CASSHAQGKQFF. The chain couples TRBV6-5 to TRBJ2-1, with a tentative D call TRBD1 (6 bases). The CDR3 sequence is 12 residues long. Per the germline V gene, CDR1 is MNHEY and CDR2 is SVGAGI. Between the trimmed V and J ends, which lost 6 bases and 11 bases, there was a span of 14 bases.

The rearrangement joins TRBV5-4 to TRBJ1-4; D uncertain. Germline V gene lookup returns CDR1 SGHNT and CDR2 YYREEE (reference sequence). The CDR3 is made up of 14 amino acids. V was cut by 3 bases and J by 4 bases, with 10 bases left in between. Here the CDR3 DNA reads TGTGCCAGCAGCTCCGGGTCTTATAATGAAAAACTGTTTTTT. Translated: CASSSGSYNEKLFF.

This clone was detected a few times. This rearrangement joins TRBV28 to TRBJ2-7, with D maybe TRBD1 (5 bases). There are 15 residues in the CDR3. Trimming removed 6 bases from V and 4 bases from J, with 19 bases in between. Germline loops: CDR1 MDHEN, CDR2 SYDVKM. In nucleotides, the CDR3 is TGTGCCAGCAGGAAAGCAGGGTCTGATAATTACGAGCAGTACTTC. This codes for CASRKAGSDNYEQYF.